The 13 T cell receptor beta chains below all came from one sample that was sequenced in a study of CD8 T cells in Susac syndrome. Roughly 0.5 to 1 ug RNA was reverse transcribed with random hexamers. Each CDR3 protein gets one entry after TCRdb re-called the immunoSEQ multiplex PCR reads with MiXCR. The data hold about 140,000 distinct CDR3 sequences, with 85% to 95% observed a single time. Specimen: CD8+ T cells from PBMCs. The receptors shown here come from a human donor in good health.

This sequence joins TRBV28 and TRBJ2-4; D not resolved. The V and J ends lost 2 bases and 2 bases respectively, with 7 bases between them. In germline, CDR1 is MDHEN, CDR2 SYDVKM. The CDR3 has 14 residues. CDR3 nucleotide sequence: TGTGCCAGCAGTTTACCTTTCACCAAAAACATTCAGTACTTC. This sequence encodes CASSLPFTKNIQYF. The full variable domain, in which reference TRBV28 and TRBJ2-4 provide the parts outside the CDR3, is DVKVTQSSRYLVKRTGEKVFLECVQDMDHENMFWYRQDPGLGLRLIYFSYDVKMKEKGDIPEGYSVSREKKERFSLILESASTNQTSMYLCASSLPFTKNIQYFGAGTRLSVL.

The J gene is TRBJ2-3, the V gene TRBV27; 14 bases line up with TRBD2. The CDR3 totals 17 residues. From germline, CDR1 is MNHEY and CDR2 SMNVEV (reference sequence). With 10 bases clipped from V and 6 bases from J, the junction kept 15 bases outside the gene matches. CDR3 residues: CATTGLAGDGATDTQYF. The CDR3 DNA is TGTGCCACCACGGGACTAGCGGGAGACGGGGCGACCGATACGCAGTATTTT.

This clonotype was found once. J is TRBJ2-3 and V is TRBV5-1, with 8 bases lining up with TRBD1. The CDR3 contains 15 residues. With 4 bases clipped from V and 1 base from J, the junction kept 5 bases outside the gene matches. CDR1 and CDR2 (germline): SGHRS, YFSETQ. The CDR3 protein is CASSGGTGRTDTQYF. Written as DNA, the CDR3 is TGCGCCAGCAGCGGGGGGACAGGTCGCACAGATACGCAGTATTTT.

This clonotype was seen once. The chain links TRBV9 to TRBJ2-2; 7 bases map to TRBD1. J was trimmed by 5 bases and V by 1 base; bases with no gene match: 5. There are 15 residues in the CDR3. The germline V gene encodes CDR1 SGDLS and CDR2 YYNGEE. This chain's CDR3 is CASSVRSGGTGELFF. CDR3 nucleotide sequence: TGTGCCAGCAGCGTAAGGTCAGGGGGAACCGGGGAGCTGTTTTTT.

This clonotype was recorded only once. The V call is TRBV13, the J call TRBJ2-3, with no clear D. Germline V gene sequence: CDR1 PRHDT, CDR2 FYEKMQ (reference sequence). The CDR3 covers 15 residues. V dropped 1 base and J dropped 4 bases, with 12 bases sitting between them. The CDR3 loop reads CASSLATTMADTQYF. The CDR3 DNA follows: TGTGCCAGCAGCTTAGCCACGACGATGGCAGATACGCAGTATTTT.

This chain links TRBV30 with TRBJ2-1, with TRBD2 identical over 13 bases. V was pared by 6 bases and J by 11 bases, with 13 bases of the junction left unmatched. The CDR3 is made up of 15 amino acids. The germline gives CDR1 GTSNPN, CDR2 SVGIG (reference sequence). CDR3 protein: CACTDPGLAGPKQFF. The CDR3 DNA is TGTGCCTGCACCGATCCGGGACTAGCGGGGCCGAAGCAGTTCTTC.

The genes are TRBV27 and TRBJ2-1; D not resolved. CDR3 length equals 14 residues. The V end lost 3 bases, the J end lost 8 bases, and 14 bases lay between the germline ends. Germline lookup yields CDR1 MNHEY and CDR2 SMNVEV (reference sequence). The CDR3 region has the DNA TGTGCCAGCAGTTTCATTGGTGATAGTTATGAGCAGTTCTTC. Residues: CASSFIGDSYEQFF.

V gene TRBV11-3 combines with J gene TRBJ2-7, with D unclear. Germline lookup yields CDR1 SGHNT and CDR2 YENEEA. The CDR3 is 14 amino acids. Deletions cut 2 bases from V and 0 bases from J, with 8 bases between. In DNA form, the CDR3 reads TGTGCCAGCAGCTTAAGACGGTACTCCTACGAGCAGTACTTC. Translated, it gives CASSLRRYSYEQYF. The full variable domain, its missing parts supplied by reference TRBV11-3 and TRBJ2-7, is EAGVVQSPRYKIIEKKQPVAFWCNPISGHNTLYWYLQNLGQGPELLIRYENEEAVDDSQLPKDRFSAERLKGVDSTLKIQPAELGDSAVYLCASSLRRYSYEQYFGPGTRLTVT.

The genes are TRBV9 and TRBJ2-5, with 10 bases lining up with TRBD1. This CDR3 has 15 amino acids. The J segment lost 1 base and the V segment lost 0 bases, leaving 0 bases of the junction unmatched. CDR1 and CDR2 (germline): SGDLS, YYNGEE. DNA for the CDR3: TGTGCCAGCAGCGTAGGGACAGGGGGCCAAGAGACCCAGTACTTC. The encoded protein is CASSVGTGGQETQYF.

This chain connects TRBV27 to TRBJ2-3, with TRBD2 identical over 7 bases. In germline, CDR1 is MNHEY, CDR2 SMNVEV (reference sequence). The CDR3 loop spans 14 amino acids. V lost 3 bases, J lost 4 bases, and 4 bases stayed unmatched. CDR3 loop: CASSFPTSPDTQYF. The CDR3 region has the DNA TGTGCCAGCAGTTTTCCGACTAGCCCAGATACGCAGTATTTT.

This CDR3 reads CASSPPSRLGSDTQYF. Here the CDR3 DNA reads TGTGCCAGCAGCCCGCCCTCACGACTAGGGTCAGATACGCAGTATTTT. The chain is built from TRBV9 and TRBJ2-3; D is perhaps TRBD2 (6 bases). V was shortened by 4 bases and J by 4 bases, with 19 bases between the two germline ends. The CDR3 runs to 16 residues. CDR1 and CDR2 (germline): SGDLS, YYNGEE.

The chain is built from TRBV7-9 and TRBJ1-1; D unclear. CDR1 is SEHNR, CDR2 FQNEAQ, per germline (reference sequence). The CDR3 length is 14 residues. V was pared by 1 base and J by 4 bases, with 10 bases between. The CDR3 DNA sequence: TGTGCCAGCAGCTTAGTGGAGAGGGCCACTGAAGCTTTCTTT. This encodes CASSLVERATEAFF.

The chain combines TRBV27 with TRBJ2-3, with 9 nucleotides matching TRBD2. Trimming removed 5 bases from V and 1 base from J; junction bases left unmatched: 4. Per germline, CDR1 MNHEY and CDR2 SMNVEV (reference sequence). This CDR3 comprises 15 residues. The CDR3 protein is CASSLRTSGTDTQYF. For the CDR3, the DNA is TGTGCCAGCAGTCTCCGGACTAGCGGCACAGATACGCAGTATTTT.